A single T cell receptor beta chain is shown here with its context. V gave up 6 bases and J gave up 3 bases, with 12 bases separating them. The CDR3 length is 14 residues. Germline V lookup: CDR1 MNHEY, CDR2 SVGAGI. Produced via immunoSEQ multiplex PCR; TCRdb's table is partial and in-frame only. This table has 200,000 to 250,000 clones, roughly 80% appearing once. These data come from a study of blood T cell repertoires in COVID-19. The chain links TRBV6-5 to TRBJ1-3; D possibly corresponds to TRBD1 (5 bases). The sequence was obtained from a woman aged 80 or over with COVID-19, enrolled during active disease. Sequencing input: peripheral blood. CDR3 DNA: TGTGCCAGCAGGGCCGGGGGGAGTGGAAACACCATATATTTT. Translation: CASRAGGSGNTIYF.